This passage covers 16 T cell receptor beta chains from one sample sequenced in a study of early stage breast cancer tumors. Clones were sequenced by immunoSEQ multiplex PCR, and TCRdb holds only the in-frame ones, with some missing. The table includes 69,000 or so clones, approximately 80% detected once. The sequenced sample was blood. The receptors were sampled from a person aged 35 to 50 with breast cancer.

This clone was recorded once. This rearrangement joins TRBV30 to TRBJ2-3, with 7 bases fitting TRBD2. The CDR3 extends over 14 amino acids. Per the germline V gene, CDR1 is GTSNPN and CDR2 is SVGIG (reference sequence). J lost 5 bases, V lost 2 bases, and 7 bases had no gene match. The CDR3 nucleotides are TGTGCCTGGAGTCCAAACGGGAGGCTAGATACGCAGTATTTT. It is translated as CAWSPNGRLDTQYF.

The rearrangement joins TRBV6-1 to TRBJ1-5, with D unclear. Germline CDR1 and CDR2: MNHNS and SASEGT. V lost 2 bases, J lost 7 bases, and 15 bases lay in between. The CDR3 totals 15 residues. In nucleotides, the CDR3 is TGTGCCAGCAGTGAACTCGGCATCCGGAACCAGCCCCAGCATTTT. As protein: CASSELGIRNQPQHF.

The J gene is TRBJ1-1, the V gene TRBV4-1; unclear D gene. The CDR3 length is 15 residues. CDR1 is MGHRA, CDR2 YSYEKL, per germline. Trimming shortened V by 1 base and J by 4 bases, and 13 bases separated the two germline ends. CDR3 residues: CASSQGSRWGTEAFF. The CDR3 DNA sequence: TGCGCCAGCAGCCAAGGAAGCAGGTGGGGCACTGAAGCTTTCTTT.

This clone was found a few times. This chain links TRBV30 with TRBJ1-5; TRBD1 matches 8 bases. The CDR3 loop spans 16 amino acids. The V and J ends lost 2 bases and 0 bases, in that order; junction bases with no gene match: 6. Per germline, CDR1 GTSNPN and CDR2 SVGIG (reference sequence). The CDR3: CAWSPRTGLSNQPQHF. CDR3 DNA sequence: TGTGCCTGGAGTCCCAGGACAGGGCTTAGCAATCAGCCCCAGCATTTT. The full variable domain, rest sourced from reference TRBV30 and TRBJ1-5, is SQTIHQWPATLVQPVGSPLSLECTVEGTSNPNLYWYRQAAGRGLQLLFYSVGIGQISSEVPQNLSASRPQDRQFILSSKKLLLSDSGFYLCAWSPRTGLSNQPQHFGDGTRLSIL.

V is TRBV4-1 and J is TRBJ2-7, with 9 bases matching TRBD1. CDR1 and CDR2 from the germline V gene are MGHRA and YSYEKL. V shed 4 bases, J shed 6 bases, and the junction held 7 bases outside the gene matches. The CDR3 length is 14 residues. The chain's CDR3 is CASSLRQGGGEQYF. Here the CDR3 DNA reads TGCGCCAGCAGCCTGCGACAGGGGGGTGGCGAGCAGTACTTC.

J is TRBJ2-1 and V is TRBV7-3; 7 bases match TRBD2. Germline CDR1 SGHTA, CDR2 FQGTGA. The CDR3 loop spans 15 amino acids. The J segment lost 7 bases and the V segment lost 2 bases, leaving 8 bases of the junction unmatched. The CDR3 DNA reads as TGTGCCAGCAGCTTAGTTCTAGCGGCAATAAATGAGCAGTTCTTC. Its translation: CASSLVLAAINEQFF.

The rearrangement links TRBV30 to TRBJ2-7; 8 bases map to TRBD1. This CDR3 is 17 amino acids long. Germline V gene sequence: CDR1 GTSNPN, CDR2 SVGIG (reference sequence). After removal of 4 bases from V and 6 bases from J, the junction contained 20 bases not matched to a gene. For the CDR3, the DNA is TGTGCCTGGAATGATGTGACAGGGGCGAAAGGCTTGGGCGAGCAGTACTTC. This translates into CAWNDVTGAKGLGEQYF.

The chain couples TRBV5-1 to TRBJ2-1; TRBD1 might be the D (6 bases). In germline, CDR1 is SGHRS, CDR2 YFSETQ. The CDR3 has 15 residues. V lost 2 bases and J lost 4, with 13 bases in between. The CDR3 reads CASSFRLGAYNEQFF. CDR3 in DNA: TGCGCCAGCAGCTTCCGATTGGGGGCTTACAATGAGCAGTTCTTC.

V usage is TRBV6-1 and J usage is TRBJ2-7; the D gene could be TRBD1 or TRBD2 (5 bases each). The CDR3 spans 14 residues. Germline V gene lookup returns CDR1 MNHNS and CDR2 SASEGT. The V end lost 6 bases, the J end lost 4 bases, and 16 bases lay between the germline ends. The CDR3 region is CASSPGPSLYEQYF. The CDR3, as DNA: TGTGCCAGCAGCCCGGGACCGTCCCTATACGAGCAGTACTTC.

This sequence joins TRBV6-5 and TRBJ1-4; D not resolved. The CDR3 is 15 amino acids. The V and J ends lost 6 bases and 0 bases respectively, with 11 bases between them. Per germline, CDR1 MNHEY and CDR2 SVGAGI. The CDR3 loop is CASSYTIATNEKLFF. CDR3 nucleotides: TGTGCCAGCAGCTATACTATTGCAACTAATGAAAAACTGTTTTTT.

The gene calls are TRBV12-5 and TRBJ2-3; weak D call: TRBD1 (5 bases). This CDR3 is built from 16 residues. The germline gives CDR1 LGHNT, CDR2 FRNRAP. Trimming took 4 bases from V and 0 from J, leaving 14 bases between them. The CDR3 protein is CASGSSRAMSTDTQYF. In nucleotides, the CDR3 is TGTGCTAGTGGTTCATCCAGGGCGATGAGCACAGATACGCAGTATTTT.

A remark on this clone: Other DNA sequences from this sample encode an identical CDR3 as well. The gene calls are TRBV18 and TRBJ2-3; TRBD2 might be the D (6 bases). Germline assignment: CDR1 KGHSH and CDR2 LQKENI. There are 15 residues in the CDR3. The V end was cut by 3 bases, the J end by 3 bases, with 13 bases between. The CDR3 DNA sequence: TGTGCCAGCTCACCTGACCGGGACTTAACAGATACGCAGTATTTT. This codes for CASSPDRDLTDTQYF.

This chain joins TRBV18 and TRBJ1-3; 10 positions match TRBD1. Germline V lookup: CDR1 KGHSH, CDR2 LQKENI. Trimming at V came to 2 bases and at J to 2 bases, leaving 6 bases not matched to a gene. CDR3 size: 17 residues. CDR3 in DNA: TGTGCCAGCTCACCAAACCCGGGACAGGGGCCTGGAAACACCATATATTTT. Translated, it gives CASSPNPGQGPGNTIYF.

V usage is TRBV18 and J usage is TRBJ2-2, with 9 bases fitting TRBD2. This CDR3 region has 16 residues. The trim removed 3 bases at V and 4 bases at J, leaving 6 bases unmatched. From germline, CDR1 is KGHSH and CDR2 LQKENI. The CDR3 here is CASSPPGTSFTGELFF. The CDR3 DNA reads TGTGCCAGCTCACCTCCCGGGACTAGCTTCACCGGGGAGCTGTTTTTT. Based on the CDR3 plus reference TRBV18 and TRBJ2-2, the full variable domain is NAGVMQNPRHLVRRRGQEARLRCSPMKGHSHVYWYRQLPEEGLKFMVYLQKENIIDESGMPKERFSAEFPKEGPSILRIQQVVRGDSAAYFCASSPPGTSFTGELFFGEGSRLTVL.

The rearrangement uses TRBV9 and TRBJ1-1, with 9 nucleotides matching TRBD1. The CDR3 runs to 16 residues. Germline-derived CDR1 and CDR2 are SGDLS and YYNGEE. J was trimmed by 4 bases and V by 3 bases; bases with no gene match: 10. The DNA for the CDR3 is TGTGCCAGCAGCGCCGACATACCGACAGGGGGCACTGAAGCTTTCTTT. It translates to CASSADIPTGGTEAFF.

The CDR3 spells CSVGGGNTEAFF. Here the CDR3 DNA reads TGCAGCGTTGGGGGGGGGAACACTGAAGCTTTCTTT. This sequence joins TRBV29-1 and TRBJ1-1; D possibly corresponds to TRBD1 (5 bases). Trimming cost V 4 bases and J 1 base, with 7 bases left between them. The CDR3 sequence is 12 residues long. Germline V CDR1 and CDR2: SQVTM, ANQGSEA.